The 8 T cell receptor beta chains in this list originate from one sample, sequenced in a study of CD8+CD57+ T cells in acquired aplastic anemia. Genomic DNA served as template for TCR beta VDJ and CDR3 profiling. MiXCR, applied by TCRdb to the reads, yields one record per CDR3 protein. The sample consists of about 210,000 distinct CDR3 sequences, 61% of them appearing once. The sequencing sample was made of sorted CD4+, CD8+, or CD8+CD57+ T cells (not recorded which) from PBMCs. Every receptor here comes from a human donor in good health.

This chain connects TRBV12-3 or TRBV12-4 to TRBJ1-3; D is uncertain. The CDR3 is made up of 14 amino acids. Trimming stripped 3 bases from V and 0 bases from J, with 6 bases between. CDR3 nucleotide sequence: TGTGCCAGCAGTTTTCCAAACTCTGGAAACACCATATATTTT. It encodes CASSFPNSGNTIYF.

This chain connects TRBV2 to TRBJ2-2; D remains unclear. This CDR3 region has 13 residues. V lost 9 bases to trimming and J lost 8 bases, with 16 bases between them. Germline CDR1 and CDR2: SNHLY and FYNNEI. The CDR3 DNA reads TGTGCCAGTCTCGACCTACCCGGAGGGGAGCTGTTTTTT. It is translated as CASLDLPGGELFF.

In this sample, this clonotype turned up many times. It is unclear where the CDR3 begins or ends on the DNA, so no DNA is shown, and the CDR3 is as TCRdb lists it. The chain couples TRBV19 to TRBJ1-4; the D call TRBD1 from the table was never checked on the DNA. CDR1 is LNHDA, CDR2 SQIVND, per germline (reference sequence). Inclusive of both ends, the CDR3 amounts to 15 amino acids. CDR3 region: CASNIRGRPNEKLFF.

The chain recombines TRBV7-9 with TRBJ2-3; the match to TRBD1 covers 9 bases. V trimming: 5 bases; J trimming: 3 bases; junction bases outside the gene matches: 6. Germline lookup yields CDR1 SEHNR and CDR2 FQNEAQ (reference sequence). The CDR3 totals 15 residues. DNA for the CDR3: TGTGCCAGCAGCACGGGACAGGGTCTTACAGATACGCAGTATTTT. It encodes CASSTGQGLTDTQYF.

The CDR3 region is CASRQGYPPLHF. The CDR3 nucleotides read TGTGCCAGCAGGCAGGGGTACCCACCCCTCCACTTT. The chain uses TRBV7-9 and TRBJ1-6; D possibly corresponds to TRBD1 (6 bases). Germline-derived CDR1 and CDR2 are SEHNR and FQNEAQ (reference sequence). The CDR3 sequence is 12 residues long. The ends were cut back, 6 bases at V and 11 bases at J, with 11 bases in the middle.

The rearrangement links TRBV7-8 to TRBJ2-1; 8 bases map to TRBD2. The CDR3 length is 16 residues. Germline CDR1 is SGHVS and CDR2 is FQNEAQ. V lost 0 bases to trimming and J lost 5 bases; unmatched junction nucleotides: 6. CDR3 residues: CASSLARQRGNNEQFF. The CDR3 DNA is TGTGCCAGCAGCTTAGCGCGGCAGCGGGGGAACAATGAGCAGTTCTTC.

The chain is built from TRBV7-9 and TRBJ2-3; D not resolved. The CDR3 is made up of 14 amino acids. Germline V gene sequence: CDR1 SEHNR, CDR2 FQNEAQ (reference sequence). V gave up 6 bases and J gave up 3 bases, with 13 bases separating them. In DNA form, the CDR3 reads TGTGCCAGCAGGCCCCGAGGTGGGACAGATACGCAGTATTTT. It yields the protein CASRPRGGTDTQYF. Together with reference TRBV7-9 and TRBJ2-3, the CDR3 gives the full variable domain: DTGVSQNPRHKITKRGQNVTFRCDPISEHNRLYWYRQTLGQGPEFLTYFQNEAQLEKSRLLSDRFSAERPKGSFSTLEIQRTEQGDSAMYLCASRPRGGTDTQYFGPGTRLTVL.

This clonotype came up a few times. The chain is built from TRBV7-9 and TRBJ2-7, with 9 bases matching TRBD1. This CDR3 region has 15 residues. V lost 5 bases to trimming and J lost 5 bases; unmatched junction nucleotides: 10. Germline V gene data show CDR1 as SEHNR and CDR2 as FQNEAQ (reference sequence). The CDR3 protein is CASSPTDRGKNEQYF. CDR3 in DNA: TGTGCCAGCAGCCCCACGGACAGGGGAAAGAACGAGCAGTACTTC.